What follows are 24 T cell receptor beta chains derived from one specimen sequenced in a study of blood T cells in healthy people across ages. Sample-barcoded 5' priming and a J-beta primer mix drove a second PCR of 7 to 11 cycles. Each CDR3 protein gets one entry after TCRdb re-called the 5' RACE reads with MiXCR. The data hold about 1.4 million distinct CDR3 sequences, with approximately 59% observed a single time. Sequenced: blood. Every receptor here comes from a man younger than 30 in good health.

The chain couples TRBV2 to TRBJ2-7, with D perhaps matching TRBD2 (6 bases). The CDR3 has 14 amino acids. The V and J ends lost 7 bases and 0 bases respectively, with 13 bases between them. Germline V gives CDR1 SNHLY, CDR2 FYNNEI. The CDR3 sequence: CASNRDLSSYEQYF. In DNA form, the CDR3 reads TGTGCCAGCAACCGGGACTTGAGCTCCTACGAGCAGTACTTC.

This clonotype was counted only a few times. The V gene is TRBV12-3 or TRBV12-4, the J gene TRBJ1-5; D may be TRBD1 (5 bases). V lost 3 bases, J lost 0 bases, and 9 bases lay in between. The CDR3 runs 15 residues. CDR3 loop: CASSLGVYSNQPQHF. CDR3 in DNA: TGTGCCAGCAGTTTGGGGGTGTATAGCAATCAGCCCCAGCATTTT.

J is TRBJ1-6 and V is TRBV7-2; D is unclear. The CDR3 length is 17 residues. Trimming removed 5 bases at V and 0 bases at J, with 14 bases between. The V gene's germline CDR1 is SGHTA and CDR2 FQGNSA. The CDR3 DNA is TGTGCCAGCAGCCAGACTCCGCTGCCCTCCTATAATTCACCCCTCCACTTT. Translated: CASSQTPLPSYNSPLHF.

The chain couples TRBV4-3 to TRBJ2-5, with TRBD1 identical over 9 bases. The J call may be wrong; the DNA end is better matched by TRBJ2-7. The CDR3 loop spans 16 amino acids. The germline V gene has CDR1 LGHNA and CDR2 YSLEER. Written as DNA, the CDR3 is TGCGCCAGCAGCCAAGAATGGACAGGGGCCTCCTACGAGCAGTACTTC. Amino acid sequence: CASSQEWTGASYEQYF.

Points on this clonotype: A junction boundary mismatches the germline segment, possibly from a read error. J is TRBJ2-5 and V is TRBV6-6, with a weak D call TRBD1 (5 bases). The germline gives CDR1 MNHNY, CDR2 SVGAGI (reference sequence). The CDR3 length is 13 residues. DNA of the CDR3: TGTGCCAGCAGTTACCCAGACAGCGACGAGCAGTACTTT. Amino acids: CASSYPDSDEQYF.

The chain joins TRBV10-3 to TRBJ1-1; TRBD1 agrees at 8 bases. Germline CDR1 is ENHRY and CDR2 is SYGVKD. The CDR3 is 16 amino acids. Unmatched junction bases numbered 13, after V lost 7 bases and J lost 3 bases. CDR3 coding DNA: TGTGCCATCATAGGGACAGGAGGGGAGTGGGACACTGAAGCTTTCTTT. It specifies CAIIGTGGEWDTEAFF.

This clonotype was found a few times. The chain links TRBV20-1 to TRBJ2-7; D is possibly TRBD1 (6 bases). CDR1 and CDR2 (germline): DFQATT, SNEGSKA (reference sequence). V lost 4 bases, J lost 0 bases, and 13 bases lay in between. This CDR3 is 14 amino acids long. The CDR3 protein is CSATSRGSSYEQYF. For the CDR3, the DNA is TGCAGTGCTACCTCCAGGGGTAGCTCCTACGAGCAGTACTTC.

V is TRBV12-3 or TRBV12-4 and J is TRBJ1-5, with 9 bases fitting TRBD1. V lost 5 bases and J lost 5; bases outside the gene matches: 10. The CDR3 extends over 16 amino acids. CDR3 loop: CASSAGQGESDQPQHF. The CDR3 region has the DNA TGTGCCAGCAGTGCGGGACAGGGAGAATCAGATCAGCCCCAGCATTTT.

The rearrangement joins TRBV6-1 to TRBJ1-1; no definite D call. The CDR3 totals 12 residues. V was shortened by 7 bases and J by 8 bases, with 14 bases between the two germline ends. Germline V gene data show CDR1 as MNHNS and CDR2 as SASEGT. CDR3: CASNLGRVEAFF. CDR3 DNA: TGTGCCAGCAACCTAGGGAGGGTGGAAGCTTTCTTT.

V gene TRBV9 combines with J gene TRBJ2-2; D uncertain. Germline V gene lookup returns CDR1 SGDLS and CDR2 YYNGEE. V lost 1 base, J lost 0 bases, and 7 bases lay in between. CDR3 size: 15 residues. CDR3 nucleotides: TGTGCCAGCAGCGTATATGACTCGAACACCGGGGAGCTGTTTTTT. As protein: CASSVYDSNTGELFF.

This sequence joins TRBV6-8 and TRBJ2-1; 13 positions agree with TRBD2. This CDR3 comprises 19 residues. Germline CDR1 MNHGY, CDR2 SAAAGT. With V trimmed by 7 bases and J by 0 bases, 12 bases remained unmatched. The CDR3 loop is CASTGGTSGTKRSYNEQFF. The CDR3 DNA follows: TGTGCCAGCACCGGCGGGACTAGCGGGACCAAACGCTCCTACAATGAGCAGTTCTTC.

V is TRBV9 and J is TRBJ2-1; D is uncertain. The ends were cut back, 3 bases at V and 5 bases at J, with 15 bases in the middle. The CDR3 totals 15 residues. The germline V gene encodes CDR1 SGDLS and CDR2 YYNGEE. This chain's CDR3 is CASSAIANGNNEQFF. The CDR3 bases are TGTGCCAGCAGCGCCATAGCTAATGGCAACAATGAGCAGTTCTTC.

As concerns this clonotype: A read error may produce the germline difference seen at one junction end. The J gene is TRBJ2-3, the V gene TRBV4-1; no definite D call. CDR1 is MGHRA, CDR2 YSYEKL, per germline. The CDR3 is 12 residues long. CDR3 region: CASSQVADPQYF. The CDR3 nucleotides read TGCGCCAGCAGCCAAGTCGCAGATCCGCAGTATTTT.

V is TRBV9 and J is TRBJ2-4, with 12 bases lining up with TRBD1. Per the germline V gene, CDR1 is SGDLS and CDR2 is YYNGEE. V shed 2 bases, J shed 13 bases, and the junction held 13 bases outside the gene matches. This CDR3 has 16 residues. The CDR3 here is CASSVSPGQGAWEQYF. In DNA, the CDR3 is TGTGCCAGCAGCGTTTCACCGGGACAGGGGGCGTGGGAGCAGTACTTC.

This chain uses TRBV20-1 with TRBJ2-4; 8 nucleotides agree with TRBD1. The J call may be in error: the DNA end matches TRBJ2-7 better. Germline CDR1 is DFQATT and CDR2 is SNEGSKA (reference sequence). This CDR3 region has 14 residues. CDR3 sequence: CSAPISDRVYEQYF. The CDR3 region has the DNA TGCAGTGCCCCGATCTCGGACAGGGTCTACGAGCAGTACTTC.

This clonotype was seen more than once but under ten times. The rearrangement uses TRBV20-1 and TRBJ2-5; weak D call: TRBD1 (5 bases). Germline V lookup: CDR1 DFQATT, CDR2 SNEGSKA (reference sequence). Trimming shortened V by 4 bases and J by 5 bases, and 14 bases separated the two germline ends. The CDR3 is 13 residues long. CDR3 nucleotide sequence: TGCAGTGCTATTCATTCAGGGTGGGAGACCCAGTACTTC. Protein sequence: CSAIHSGWETQYF.

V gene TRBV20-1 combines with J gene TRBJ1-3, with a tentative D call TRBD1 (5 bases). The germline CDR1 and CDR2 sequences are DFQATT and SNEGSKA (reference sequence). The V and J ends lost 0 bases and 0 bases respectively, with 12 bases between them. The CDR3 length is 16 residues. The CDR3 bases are TGCAGTGCTAGAGATCAGGGCAGAAACTCTGGAAACACCATATATTTT. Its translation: CSARDQGRNSGNTIYF.

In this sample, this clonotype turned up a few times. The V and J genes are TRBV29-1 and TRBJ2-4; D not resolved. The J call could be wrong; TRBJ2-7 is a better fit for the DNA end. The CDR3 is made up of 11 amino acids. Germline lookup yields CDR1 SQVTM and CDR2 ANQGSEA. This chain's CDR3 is CSVANFYEQYF. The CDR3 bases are TGCAGCGTGGCAAACTTCTACGAGCAGTACTTC.

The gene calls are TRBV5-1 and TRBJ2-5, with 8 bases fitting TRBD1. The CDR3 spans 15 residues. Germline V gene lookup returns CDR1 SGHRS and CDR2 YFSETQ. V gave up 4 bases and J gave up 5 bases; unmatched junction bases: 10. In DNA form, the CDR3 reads TGCGCCAGCAGCGCTGGACAGGGTCCTTATGAGACCCAGTACTTC. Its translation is CASSAGQGPYETQYF.

As DNA, the CDR3 is TGCGCCAGCAGCCAACGAGAAGAGTACAATGAGCAGTTCTTC. The encoded protein is CASSQREEYNEQFF. The chain employs TRBV4-3 and TRBJ2-1; D is uncertain. Trimming removed 2 bases from V and 4 bases from J, with 9 bases in between. The germline gives CDR1 LGHNA, CDR2 YSLEER. The CDR3 consists of 14 residues.

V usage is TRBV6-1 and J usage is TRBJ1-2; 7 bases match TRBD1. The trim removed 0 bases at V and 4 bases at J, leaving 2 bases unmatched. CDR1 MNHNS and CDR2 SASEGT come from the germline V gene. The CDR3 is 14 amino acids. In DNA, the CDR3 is TGTGCCAGCAGTGAAGCGGCAGGGGGCTATGGCTACACCTTC. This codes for CASSEAAGGYGYTF.

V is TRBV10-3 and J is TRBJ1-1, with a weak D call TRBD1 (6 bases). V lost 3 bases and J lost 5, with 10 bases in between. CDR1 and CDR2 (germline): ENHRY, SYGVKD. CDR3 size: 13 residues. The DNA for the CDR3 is TGTGCCATCAGTGAAGAGACAGGTACTGAAGCTTTCTTT. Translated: CAISEETGTEAFF.

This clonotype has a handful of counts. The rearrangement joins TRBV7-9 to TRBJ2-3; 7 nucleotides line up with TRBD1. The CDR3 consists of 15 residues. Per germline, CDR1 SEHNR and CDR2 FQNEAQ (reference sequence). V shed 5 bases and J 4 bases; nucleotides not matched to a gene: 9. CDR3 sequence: CASSPRTGPADTQYF. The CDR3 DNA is TGTGCCAGCAGCCCCCGGACAGGTCCCGCAGATACGCAGTATTTT.

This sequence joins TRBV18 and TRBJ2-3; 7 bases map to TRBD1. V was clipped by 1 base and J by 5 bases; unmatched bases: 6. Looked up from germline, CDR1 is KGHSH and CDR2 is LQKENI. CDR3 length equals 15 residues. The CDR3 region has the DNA TGTGCCAGCTCACCACAGGGGGCTCGCGTAGATACGCAGTATTTT. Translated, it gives CASSPQGARVDTQYF.